The T cell receptor beta chain under discussion was sequenced for a study of blood T cell repertoires in COVID-19. The CDR3 extends over 13 amino acids. Germline CDR1 reads MNHEY; CDR2 reads SVGEGT. Trimming left V 2 bases short and J 9 bases short, with 11 bases between. TCRdb's table, derived via immunoSEQ multiplex PCR, lists solely in-frame clones and lacks some. Of about 89,000 clones detected, 70% to 80% appear once; the ten largest clones hold about half. The TCR was taken from a human donor in a cohort sampled during active COVID-19. Sequencing used peripheral blood. The chain carries TRBV6-2 or TRBV6-3 and TRBJ2-1; a weak D match, TRBD2 (5 bases). CDR3 coding DNA: TGTGCCAGCAGTTACGGGCGGGCGTTTGAGCAGTTCTTC. Its protein product is CASSYGRAFEQFF.